What follows is one T cell receptor beta chain and its context. Its specificity is unknown. The source of the sample is a study of CXCR3-negative and CXCR3-positive naive CD8 T cells. Study-level results: TRB CDR3 hydrophobicity was greater in CXCR3-positive naive cells than in CXCR3-negative naive cells. Diversity in memory CD8+ cells fell much lower than the comparably high levels seen in both naive subsets. CXCR3-negative and CXCR3-positive naive cells shared comparable TRBV-TRBJ usage, but memory cells did not.

The authors made the TRB cDNA libraries by 5' RACE using UMI labels. Reanalyzing the 5' RACE reads, TCRdb keeps one entry per CDR3 protein, without DNA. The table gives approximately 88,000 distinct CDR3 sequences; the top ten clones make up around 1.8% of it. In germline, CDR1 is DFQATT, CDR2 SNEGSKA (reference sequence). This CDR3 comprises 13 residues. The V call is TRBV20-1, the J call TRBJ2-7; there is no DNA to check the TCRdb D call of TRBD1. The material sequenced was naive CXCR3- CD8+ T cells from blood. Subset given: CD45RO-CCR7+CD27+CD95- naive CD8+ T cells lacking CXCR3 (TNR3-). The receptor's source is a human donor in good health. Some clones in this sample may be carry-over from other donors' samples. CDR3 in amino acids: CSARPGTDYEQYF.